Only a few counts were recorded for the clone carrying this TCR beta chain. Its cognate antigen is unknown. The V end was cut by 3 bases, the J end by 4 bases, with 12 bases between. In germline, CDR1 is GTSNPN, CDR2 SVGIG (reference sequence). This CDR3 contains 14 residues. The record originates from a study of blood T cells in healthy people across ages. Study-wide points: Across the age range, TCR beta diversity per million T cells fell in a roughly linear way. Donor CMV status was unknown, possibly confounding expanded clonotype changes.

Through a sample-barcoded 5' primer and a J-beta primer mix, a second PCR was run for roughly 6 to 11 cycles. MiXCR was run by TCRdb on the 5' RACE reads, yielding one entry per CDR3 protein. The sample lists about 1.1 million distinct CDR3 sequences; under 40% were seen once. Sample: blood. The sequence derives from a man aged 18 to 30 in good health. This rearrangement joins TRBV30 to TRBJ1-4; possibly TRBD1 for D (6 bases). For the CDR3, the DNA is TGTGCCTGGAGAGCCGGACAGAGTAATGAAAAACTGTTTTTT. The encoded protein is CAWRAGQSNEKLFF.